The source of this T cell receptor beta chain is a study of blood T cell repertoires in COVID-19. Adults between about 18 and 89 years of age took part from 24 US areas. Cohort 3 donors counted as recovered after two negative PCRs, clearance, or resolved symptoms. Assay used: immunoSEQ multiplex PCR; TCRdb lists only in-frame clones, some missing. In the table there are hundreds of thousands of clones, just under 90% of which are singletons. Unmatched junction bases numbered 14, after V lost 6 bases and J lost 4 bases. The CDR3 is 17 residues long. From germline, CDR1 is MNHEY and CDR2 SMNVEV (reference sequence).

The origin of this receptor is a woman in her 30s who had recovered from COVID-19. Material for sequencing was PBMCs or T cells enriched from blood (not recorded which). The rearrangement uses TRBV27 and TRBJ2-1; 8 bases line up with TRBD1. CDR3 DNA sequence: TGTGCCAGCAGATCCTCAAGGGCGGGACAGGTTTACAATGAGCAGTTCTTC. Translated: CASRSSRAGQVYNEQFF.